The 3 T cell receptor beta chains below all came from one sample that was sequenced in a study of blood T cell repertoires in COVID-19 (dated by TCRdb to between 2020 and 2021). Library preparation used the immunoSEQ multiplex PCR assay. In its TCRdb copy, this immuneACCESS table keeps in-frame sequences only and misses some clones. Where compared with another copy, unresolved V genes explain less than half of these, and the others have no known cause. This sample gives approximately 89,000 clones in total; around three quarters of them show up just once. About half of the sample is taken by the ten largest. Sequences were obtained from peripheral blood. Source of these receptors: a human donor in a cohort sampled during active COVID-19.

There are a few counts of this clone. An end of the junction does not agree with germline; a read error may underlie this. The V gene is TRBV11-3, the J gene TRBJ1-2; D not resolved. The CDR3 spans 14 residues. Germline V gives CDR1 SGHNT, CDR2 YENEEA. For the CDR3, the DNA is TGTGCGAGCAGCTTAGAGGGTACGGCGGCAGCACTCTCCTTC. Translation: CASSLEGTAAALSF.

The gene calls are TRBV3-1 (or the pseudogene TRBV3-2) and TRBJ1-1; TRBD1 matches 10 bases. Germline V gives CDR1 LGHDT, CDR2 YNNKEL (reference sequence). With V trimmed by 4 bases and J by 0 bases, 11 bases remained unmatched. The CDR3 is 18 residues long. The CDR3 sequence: CASSPLVGQGFMNTEAFF. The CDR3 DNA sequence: TGTGCCAGCAGCCCCCTAGTGGGACAGGGGTTCATGAACACTGAAGCTTTCTTT.

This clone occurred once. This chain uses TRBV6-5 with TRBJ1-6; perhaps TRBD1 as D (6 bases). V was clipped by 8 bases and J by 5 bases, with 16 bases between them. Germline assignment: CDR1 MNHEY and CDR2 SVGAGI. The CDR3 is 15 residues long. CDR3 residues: CASAAQGWDNSPLHF. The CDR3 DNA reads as TGTGCCAGCGCCGCCCAGGGGTGGGATAATTCACCCCTCCACTTT.